The rows below give T cell receptor beta chains drawn from one sample of a study of T cell responses to AZD1222 COVID-19 vaccine. This table comes from immunoSEQ multiplex PCR, and its TCRdb copy is limited to in-frame clones, with some not included. The sample holds approximately 180,000 clones, around 94% seen once. Sequencing was performed on peripheral blood, taken 28 days after the second dose of the MenACWY control vaccine. These receptors all stem from an adult who received the MenACWY meningococcal vaccine as a control. The CDR3 runs from the conserved cysteine through the conserved F or W. The order of the fields is V gene, D gene, J gene, CDR3 DNA, CDR3 protein. A D gene is named only where the DNA matches it firmly.

TRBV6-2/TRBV6-3	TRBD1	TRBJ1-2	TGTGCCAGCAGTTACGTCGGACAGGGCCTGGTTGGCTACACCTTC	CASSYVGQGLVGYTF
TRBV12-3/TRBV12-4	-	TRBJ1-5	TGTGCCAGCAGTTCGATGAAAACAATCCAGCATTTT	CASSSMKTIQHF
TRBV6-5	TRBD1	TRBJ2-1	TGTGCCAGCCAAGACAGGGATGATCGCAATGAGCAGTTCTTC	CASQDRDDRNEQFF
TRBV9	-	TRBJ2-2	TGTGCCAGCAGCCCCCGACAGGTGAACACCGGGGAGCTGTTTTTT	CASSPRQVNTGELFF
TRBV11-2	-	TRBJ2-1	TGTGCCAGCAGCTGGGGGCCGCCCACCTACAATGAGCAGTTCTTC	CASSWGPPTYNEQFF
TRBV18	TRBD2	TRBJ2-3	TGTGCCAGCTCACTTTCGGGAGGCCCAAGCACAGATACGCAGTATTTT	CASSLSGGPSTDTQYF
TRBV12-3/TRBV12-4	-	TRBJ2-2	TGTGCCGTGGAGGGGGATCCCGGGGAGCTGTTTTTT	CAVEGDPGELFF
TRBV7-3	TRBD2	TRBJ2-1	TGTGCCAGCAGCTTAAAAAGCGGGAGCAATGAGCAGTTCTTC	CASSLKSGSNEQFF
TRBV6-5	-	TRBJ2-2	TGTGCCAGCAGTTACTCTGGCGGGGCCTACACCGGGGAGCTGTTTTTT	CASSYSGGAYTGELFF
TRBV6-5	-	TRBJ1-5	TGTGCCAGCAGTTACCCCGGGGGCGGGGGCAATCAGCCCCAGCATTTT	CASSYPGGGGNQPQHF